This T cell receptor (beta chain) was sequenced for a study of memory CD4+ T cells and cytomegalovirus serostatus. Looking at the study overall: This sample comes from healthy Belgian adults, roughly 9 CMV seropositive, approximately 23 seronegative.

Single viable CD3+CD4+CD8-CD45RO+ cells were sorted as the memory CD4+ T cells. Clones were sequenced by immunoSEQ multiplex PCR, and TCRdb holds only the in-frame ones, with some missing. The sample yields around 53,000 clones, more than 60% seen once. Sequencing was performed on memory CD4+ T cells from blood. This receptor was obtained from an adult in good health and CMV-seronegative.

CDR3 bases: TGTGCCAGCAGCCCTCGGCCCGGGGACACTGAAGCTTTCTTT. Translating gives CASSPRPGDTEAFF. The chain has TRBV9 and TRBJ1-1; no definite D call. Germline loops: CDR1 SGDLS, CDR2 YYNGEE. This CDR3 has 14 amino acids. V was clipped by 4 bases and J by 3 bases, with 13 bases between them.